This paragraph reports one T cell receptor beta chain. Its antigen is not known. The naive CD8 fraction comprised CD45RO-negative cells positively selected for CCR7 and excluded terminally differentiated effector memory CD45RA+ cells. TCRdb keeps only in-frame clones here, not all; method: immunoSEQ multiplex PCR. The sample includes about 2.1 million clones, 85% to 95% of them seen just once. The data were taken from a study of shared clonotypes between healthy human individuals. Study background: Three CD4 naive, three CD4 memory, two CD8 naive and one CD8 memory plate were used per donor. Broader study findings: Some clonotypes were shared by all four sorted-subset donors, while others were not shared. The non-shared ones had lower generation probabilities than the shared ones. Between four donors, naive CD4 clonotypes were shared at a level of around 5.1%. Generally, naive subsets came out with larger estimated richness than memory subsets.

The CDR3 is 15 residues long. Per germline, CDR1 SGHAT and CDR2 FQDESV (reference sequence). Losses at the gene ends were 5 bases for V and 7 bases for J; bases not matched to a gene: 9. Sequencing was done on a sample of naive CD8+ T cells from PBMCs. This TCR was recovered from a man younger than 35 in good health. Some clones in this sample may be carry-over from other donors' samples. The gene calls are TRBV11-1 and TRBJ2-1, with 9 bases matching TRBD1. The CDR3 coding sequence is TGTGCCAGCAGCGACGGGACAGGGAATAGGAATGAGCAGTTCTTC. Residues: CASSDGTGNRNEQFF.